This TCR beta chain was captured in a study of cytomegalovirus exposure and HLA in healthy donors. The V and J ends lost 8 bases and 1 base respectively, with 11 bases between them. The germline gives CDR1 SGHTA, CDR2 FQGNSA. The CDR3 totals 13 residues. PCR primers comprised 60 Vbeta and 13 Jbeta primers. Libraries were prepared by immunoSEQ multiplex PCR; TCRdb keeps only in-frame clonotypes and omits some of them. The data show 150,000 or so clones, and the top ten clones hold under 2%. The genes are TRBV7-2 and TRBJ1-1; D uncertain. The TCR was taken from a woman aged 45-60 years in good health and CMV-seronegative. Sequenced sample: PBMCs. This CDR3 reads CASGPDTNTEAFF. The CDR3 nucleotides read TGTGCCAGCGGCCCTGATACGAACACTGAAGCTTTCTTT.